This TCR beta chain was identified in a study of blood T cell repertoires in COVID-19. Study at large: Whether acute or convalescent, the COVID-19 samples came from the United States, Italy and Spain.

Profiling relied on immunoSEQ multiplex PCR, and the TCRdb table lists in-frame clones only, not all of them. The table records 200,000 to 300,000 clones, approximately 80% of them present only once. Germline assignment: CDR1 SNHLY and CDR2 FYNNEI. The CDR3 has 15 amino acids. V shed 3 bases and J 6 bases; nucleotides not matched to a gene: 8. This receptor was identified in a man between 60 and 70 years old with acute or convalescent COVID-19. The sample consisted of peripheral blood. This chain connects TRBV2 to TRBJ1-5, with 7 positions matching TRBD1. In DNA, the CDR3 is TGTGCCAGCAGTGACCCTCAGGGGGACCCTCAGCCCCAGCATTTT. This codes for CASSDPQGDPQPQHF.